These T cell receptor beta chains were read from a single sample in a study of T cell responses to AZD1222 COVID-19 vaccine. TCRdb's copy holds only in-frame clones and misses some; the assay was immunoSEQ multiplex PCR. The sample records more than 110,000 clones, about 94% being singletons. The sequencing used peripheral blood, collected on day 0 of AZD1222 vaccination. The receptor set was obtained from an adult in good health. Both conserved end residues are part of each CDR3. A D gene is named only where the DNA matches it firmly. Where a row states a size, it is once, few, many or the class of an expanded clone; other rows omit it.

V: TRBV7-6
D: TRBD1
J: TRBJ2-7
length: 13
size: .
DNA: TGTGCCAGCAGCTTAGAGGGGGCCGGCGAGCAGTACTTC
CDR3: CASSLEGAGEQYF

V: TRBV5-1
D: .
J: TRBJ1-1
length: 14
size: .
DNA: TGCGCCAGCAGCTTGGATGCAAGGAACACTGAAGCTTTCTTT
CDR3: CASSLDARNTEAFF

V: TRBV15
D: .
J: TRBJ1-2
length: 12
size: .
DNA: TGTGCCACCAGCAGAGATCGGGGTGGCTACACCTTC
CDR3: CATSRDRGGYTF

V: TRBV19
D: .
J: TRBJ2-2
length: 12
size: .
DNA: TGTGCCAGTAACAAGGGTCCGGTAGAGCTGTTTTTT
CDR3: CASNKGPVELFF

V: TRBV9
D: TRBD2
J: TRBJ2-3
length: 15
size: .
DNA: TGTGCCAGCAGCGTGGGTAGCGGGATCACAGATACGCAGTATTTT
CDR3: CASSVGSGITDTQYF

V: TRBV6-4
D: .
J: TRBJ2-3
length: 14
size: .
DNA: TGTGCCAGCAGTGACTCGACGGGGGCAGATACGCAGTATTTT
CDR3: CASSDSTGADTQYF

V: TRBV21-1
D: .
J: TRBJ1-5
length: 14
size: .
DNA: TGTGCCAGCAGCAAAACAGGGGGAGGACAGCCCCAGCATTTT
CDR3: CASSKTGGGQPQHF

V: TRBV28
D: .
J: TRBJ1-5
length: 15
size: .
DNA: TGTGCCAGCGACCGGGGTTTAGTTAGCAATCAGCCCCAGCATTTT
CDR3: CASDRGLVSNQPQHF

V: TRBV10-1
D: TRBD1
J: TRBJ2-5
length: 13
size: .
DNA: TGCGCCAGCAGCGACAGGGGCAGGGAGACCCAGTACTTC
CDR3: CASSDRGRETQYF

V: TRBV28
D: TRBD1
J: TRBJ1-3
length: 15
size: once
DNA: TGTGCCAGCACCCTGGACAGGGTCTCTGGAAACACCATATATTTT
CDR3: CASTLDRVSGNTIYF

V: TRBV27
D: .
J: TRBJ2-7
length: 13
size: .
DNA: TGTGCCAGCAGTTTCGGGGCCGACTACGAGCAGTACTTC
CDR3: CASSFGADYEQYF

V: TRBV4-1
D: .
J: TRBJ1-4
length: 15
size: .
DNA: TGCGCCAGCAGCCAAGATCAAGGGGCCGGGGAAAAACTGTTTTTT
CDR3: CASSQDQGAGEKLFF

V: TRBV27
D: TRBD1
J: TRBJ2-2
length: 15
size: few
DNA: TGTGCCAGCAGTTCCGACAGGGGTTTCGCCGGGGAGCTGTTTTTT
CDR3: CASSSDRGFAGELFF

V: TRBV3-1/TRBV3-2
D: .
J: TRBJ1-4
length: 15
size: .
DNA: TGTGCCAGCAGCTGGGGGACCGCACCTAATGAAAAACTGTTTTTT
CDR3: CASSWGTAPNEKLFF

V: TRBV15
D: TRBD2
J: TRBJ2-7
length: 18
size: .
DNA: TGTGCCACCAGCAGAGATCGACGGGGAGGCGGGAGGCGGTACGAGCAGTACTTC
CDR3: CATSRDRRGGGRRYEQYF

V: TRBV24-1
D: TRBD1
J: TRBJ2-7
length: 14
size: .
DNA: TGTGCCACCAGTCCGCAGGGGGCGATCAACGAGCAGTACTTC
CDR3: CATSPQGAINEQYF

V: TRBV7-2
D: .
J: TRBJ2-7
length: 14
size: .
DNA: TGTGCCAGCAGCTTAGATTACAGGGCCTACGAGCAGTACTTC
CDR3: CASSLDYRAYEQYF

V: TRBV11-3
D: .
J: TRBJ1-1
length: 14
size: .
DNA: TGTGCCAGCAGCTTAGATACCGGGAGGACTGAAGCTTTCTTT
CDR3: CASSLDTGRTEAFF

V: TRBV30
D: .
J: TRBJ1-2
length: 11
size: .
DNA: TGTGCCTGGGGCCTCTTGTATGGCTACACCTTC
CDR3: CAWGLLYGYTF

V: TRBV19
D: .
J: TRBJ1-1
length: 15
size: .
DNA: TGTGCCAGTAGTATGCCCAGTAGGCCGGACCCTGAAGCTTTCTTT
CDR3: CASSMPSRPDPEAFF

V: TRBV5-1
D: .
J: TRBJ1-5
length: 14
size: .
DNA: TGCGCCAGCAGCTTGGGGCTAAGCAATCAGCCCCAGCATTTT
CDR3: CASSLGLSNQPQHF

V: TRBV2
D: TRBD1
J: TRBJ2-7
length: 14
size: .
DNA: TGTGCCAGCAGCTCGGGACAGGGGTCGGCCGAGCAGTACTTC
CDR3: CASSSGQGSAEQYF

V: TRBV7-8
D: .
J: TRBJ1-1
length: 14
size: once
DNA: TGTGCCAGCAGCCCCCTGGGGGGTGACACTGAAGCTTTCTTT
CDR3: CASSPLGGDTEAFF

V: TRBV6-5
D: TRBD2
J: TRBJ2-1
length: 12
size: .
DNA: TGTGCCAGCAGCCGGGGGGATAATGAGCAGTTCTTC
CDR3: CASSRGDNEQFF

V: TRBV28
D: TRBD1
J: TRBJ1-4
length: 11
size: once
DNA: TGTGCCAGCAGTCGCAGGGGGGAACTGTTTTTT
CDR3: CASSRRGELFF

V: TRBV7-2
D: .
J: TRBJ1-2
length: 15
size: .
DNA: TGTGCCAGCAGCTTATTTTCCACAGGGAACTATGGCTACACCTTC
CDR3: CASSLFSTGNYGYTF

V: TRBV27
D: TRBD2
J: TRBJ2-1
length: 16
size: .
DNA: TGTGCCAGCAGCTGGACTAGCGGGAGCTCCTACAATGAGCAGTTCTTC
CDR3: CASSWTSGSSYNEQFF

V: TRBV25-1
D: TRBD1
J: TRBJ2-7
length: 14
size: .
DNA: TGTGCCAGCAGCGGGGTCGGCCGACAGGGCGAGCAGTACTTC
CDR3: CASSGVGRQGEQYF

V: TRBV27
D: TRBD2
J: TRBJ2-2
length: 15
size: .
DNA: TGTGCCAGCAGTCTACTAGCGGGAGCCACCGGGGAGCTGTTTTTT
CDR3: CASSLLAGATGELFF

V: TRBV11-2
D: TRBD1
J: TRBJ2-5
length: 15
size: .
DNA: TGTGCCAGCAGCACACCACAGGGACAGTATCAGACCCAGTACTTC
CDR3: CASSTPQGQYQTQYF

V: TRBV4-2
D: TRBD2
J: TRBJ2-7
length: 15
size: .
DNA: TGTGCCAGCAGCCAAGAGGTAGCGGGCTCCTACGAGCAGTACTTC
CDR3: CASSQEVAGSYEQYF

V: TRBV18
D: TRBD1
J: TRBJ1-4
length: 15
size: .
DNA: TGTGCCAGCTCACGAGACAGGGTATTTAATGAAAAACTGTTTTTT
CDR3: CASSRDRVFNEKLFF

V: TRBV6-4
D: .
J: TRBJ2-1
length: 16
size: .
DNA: TGTGCCAGCAGTGACGAGGAGCCAGGGTGGGACAATGAGCAGTTCTTC
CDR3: CASSDEEPGWDNEQFF

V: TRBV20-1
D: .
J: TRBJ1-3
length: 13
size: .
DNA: TGCAGTGCTAGTTTAGGGGCTGGAAACACCATATATTTT
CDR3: CSASLGAGNTIYF

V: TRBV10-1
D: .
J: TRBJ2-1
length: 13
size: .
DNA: TGCGCCAGCAGTAGAAGCAAGGCGAATGAGCAGTTCTTC
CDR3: CASSRSKANEQFF

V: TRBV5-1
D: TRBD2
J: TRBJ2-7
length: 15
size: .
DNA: TGCGCCAGCAGCCCGAGGGCGGGAGGGGCCTACGAGCAGTACTTC
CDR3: CASSPRAGGAYEQYF

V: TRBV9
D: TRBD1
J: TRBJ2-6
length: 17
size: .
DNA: TGTGCCAGCAGCGTAGCGGGACAGATATCTGGGGCCAACGTCCTGACTTTC
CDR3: CASSVAGQISGANVLTF

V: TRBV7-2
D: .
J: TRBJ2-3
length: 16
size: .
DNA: TGTGCCAGCAGCTTAGGCGAGGGAGGCCTCACAGATACGCAGTATTTT
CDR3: CASSLGEGGLTDTQYF

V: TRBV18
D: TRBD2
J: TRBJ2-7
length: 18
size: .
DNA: TGTGCCAGCTCACCACCATTGGGACTAGCGGGAGCTTCCCCCGAGCAGTACTTC
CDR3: CASSPPLGLAGASPEQYF

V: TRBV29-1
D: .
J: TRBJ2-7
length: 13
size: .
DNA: TGCAGCGTTGGTCAGGGAGGCTCCTACGAGCAGTACTTC
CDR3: CSVGQGGSYEQYF

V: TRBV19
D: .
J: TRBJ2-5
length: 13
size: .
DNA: TGTGCCAGTAATGCCAGGCGGAAGGAGACCCAGTACTTC
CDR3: CASNARRKETQYF

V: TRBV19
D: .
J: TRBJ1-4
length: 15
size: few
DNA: TGTGCCAGTAGTTCTGGGAGGAGGGCTAATGAAAAACTGTTTTTT
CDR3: CASSSGRRANEKLFF

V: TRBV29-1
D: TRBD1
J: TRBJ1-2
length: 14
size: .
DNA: TGCAGCGTTTCGCGGGGACAGGGGGCGTCAGGCTACACCTTC
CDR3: CSVSRGQGASGYTF

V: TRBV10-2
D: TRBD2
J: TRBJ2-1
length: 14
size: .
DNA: TGCGCCAGCAGTGAGACGAGCGGGAGGAATGAGCAGTTCTTC
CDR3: CASSETSGRNEQFF

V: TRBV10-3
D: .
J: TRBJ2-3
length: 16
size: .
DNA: TGTGCCATCAGTGAGTCAGGAGTGACCAACACAGATACGCAGTATTTT
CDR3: CAISESGVTNTDTQYF

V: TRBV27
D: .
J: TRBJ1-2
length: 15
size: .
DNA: TGTGCCAGCAGTTTCTCCTCCACGCAGGGCTATGGCTACACCTTC
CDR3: CASSFSSTQGYGYTF

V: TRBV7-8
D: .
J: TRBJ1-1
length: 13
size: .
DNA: TGTGCCAGCAGCTTCGGGTTGAACACTGAAGCTTTCTTT
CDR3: CASSFGLNTEAFF

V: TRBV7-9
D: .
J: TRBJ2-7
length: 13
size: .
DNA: TGTGCCAGCAGCTCGACAGCCTCCTACGAGCAGTACTTC
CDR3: CASSSTASYEQYF

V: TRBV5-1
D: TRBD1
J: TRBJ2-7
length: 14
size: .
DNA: TGCGCCAGCAGCAGGACAGGGAGAAGTGACGAGCAGTACTTC
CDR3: CASSRTGRSDEQYF

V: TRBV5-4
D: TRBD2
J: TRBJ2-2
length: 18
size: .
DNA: TGTGCCAGCAGCTTGGGACTAGCGGGACCCACGAACACCGGGGAGCTGTTTTTT
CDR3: CASSLGLAGPTNTGELFF

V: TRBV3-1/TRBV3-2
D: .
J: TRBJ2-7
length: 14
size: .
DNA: TGTGCCAGCAGCCCTTGGGTTGGCGCCTACGAGCAGTACTTC
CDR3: CASSPWVGAYEQYF

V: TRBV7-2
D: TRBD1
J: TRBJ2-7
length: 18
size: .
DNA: TGTGCCAGCAGCTTAGGACAGGGTGCCCGCCTGAACTCTTACGAGCAGTACTTC
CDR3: CASSLGQGARLNSYEQYF

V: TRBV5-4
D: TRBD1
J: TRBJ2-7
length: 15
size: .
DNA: TGTGCCAGCAGTTATGGGACAGGGGGACTCTACGAGCAGTACTTC
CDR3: CASSYGTGGLYEQYF

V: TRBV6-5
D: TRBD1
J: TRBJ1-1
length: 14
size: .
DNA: TGTGCCAGCAGGGGGACAGGGCGGAACACTGAAGCTTTCTTT
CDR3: CASRGTGRNTEAFF

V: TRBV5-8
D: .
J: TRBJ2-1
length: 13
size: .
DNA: TGTGCCAGCAGCTTGAAAAGGGAGAGTGAGCAGTTCTTC
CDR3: CASSLKRESEQFF